One and the same sample provided the 24 T cell receptor beta chains below, sequenced in a study of blood T cells in healthy people across ages (dated by TCRdb to between 2014 and 2016). Library construction relied on 5' RACE. TCRdb names Illumina HiSeq 2500 as the instrument used. The second PCR ran for about 6 to 11 cycles and used a J-beta primer mix along with a sample-barcoded 5' primer. Clones were called with MiXCR by TCRdb after fastp trimmed the public reads at Q25, and only in-frame beta chains were retained. When rows share a CDR3 protein, they turn into one entry using the most common DNA and genes. In this sample the table shows 650,000 to 1,000,000 distinct CDR3 sequences, 35% to 60% of which occur a single time. The ten largest clones capture roughly 18% of the sample. The specimen was blood. All receptors come from a man older than 75 in good health.

The V gene is TRBV6-5, the J gene TRBJ2-3, with D possibly being TRBD1 (6 bases). Germline values: CDR1 MNHEY, CDR2 SVGAGI. The ends were cut back, 2 bases at V and 6 bases at J, with 15 bases in the middle. The CDR3 is 15 residues long. CDR3 residues: CASSYTGPLDDTQYF. Here the CDR3 DNA reads TGTGCCAGCAGTTACACAGGGCCCCTCGACGATACGCAGTATTTT.

The rearrangement joins TRBV5-1 to TRBJ2-5, with 7 bases aligning to TRBD1. The CDR3 is 14 amino acids. Germline V lookup: CDR1 SGHRS, CDR2 YFSETQ. V was pared by 3 bases and J by 7 bases, with 9 bases of the junction left unmatched. In nucleotides, the CDR3 is TGCGCCAGCAGCTCAGGGACAGCAGCCGGGACCCAGTACTTC. Protein sequence: CASSSGTAAGTQYF.

This clonotype came up a few times. This sequence joins TRBV20-1 and TRBJ2-3; D call uncertain. The CDR3 spans 14 residues. Germline lookup yields CDR1 DFQATT and CDR2 SNEGSKA (reference sequence). Trimming removed 3 bases from V and 5 bases from J, with 15 bases in between. CDR3 sequence: CSARPYRLGDTQYF. CDR3 bases: TGCAGTGCTAGGCCGTACCGCCTCGGAGATACGCAGTATTTT.

This clonotype was picked up a small number of times. Here the CDR3 reads CASRGAVSYNEQFF. CDR3 nucleotides: TGCGCCAGCAGGGGAGCGGTCTCCTACAATGAGCAGTTCTTC. V usage is TRBV5-1 and J usage is TRBJ2-1; a weak D match, TRBD2 (5 bases). V was pared by 5 bases and J by 0 bases, with 9 bases between. The germline V gene has CDR1 SGHRS and CDR2 YFSETQ. The CDR3 runs to 14 residues. The full variable domain, with the rest looked up from reference TRBV5-1 and TRBJ2-1, is KAGVTQTPRYLIKTRGQQVTLSCSPISGHRSVSWYQQTPGQGLQFLFEYFSETQRNKGNFPGRFSGRQFSNSRSEMNVSTLELGDSALYLCASRGAVSYNEQFFGPGTRLTVL.

V and J are TRBV7-9 and TRBJ1-6; D is ambiguous. In germline, CDR1 is SEHNR, CDR2 FQNEAQ (reference sequence). V gave up 5 bases and J gave up 7 bases, with 9 bases separating them. This CDR3 spans 13 amino acids. The CDR3 region has the DNA TGTGCCAGCAGCCCAGTTAACAATTCACCCCTCCACTTT. Encoded protein: CASSPVNNSPLHF.

This chain joins TRBV28 and TRBJ1-5; D remains unclear. Trimming took off 2 bases at V and 6 bases at J, with 11 bases between the two ends. Germline V gives CDR1 MDHEN, CDR2 SYDVKM. The CDR3 covers 14 residues. CDR3 sequence (DNA): TGTGCCAGCAGTTTAAATTCCCCGACTCAGCCCCAGCATTTT. Its protein is CASSLNSPTQPQHF. Based on the CDR3 plus reference TRBV28 and TRBJ1-5, the full variable domain is DVKVTQSSRYLVKRTGEKVFLECVQDMDHENMFWYRQDPGLGLRLIYFSYDVKMKEKGDIPEGYSVSREKKERFSLILESASTNQTSMYLCASSLNSPTQPQHFGDGTRLSIL.

CDR3 sequence (DNA): TGTGCCAGCAGCCAAGATATGGGGCAGGGTTCCTCTGAAGCTTTCTTT. It encodes CASSQDMGQGSSEAFF. This chain uses TRBV14 with TRBJ1-1; weak D call: TRBD1 (5 bases). Germline V gene sequence: CDR1 SGHDN, CDR2 FVKESK. The CDR3 has 16 residues. The V and J ends lost 0 bases and 6 bases respectively, with 17 bases between them.

The chain has TRBV5-1 and TRBJ2-7; 10 nucleotides line up with TRBD2. Germline V lookup: CDR1 SGHRS, CDR2 YFSETQ. CDR3 length: 15 residues. V lost 4 bases to trimming and J lost 2 bases; unmatched junction nucleotides: 6. This CDR3 is CASSATSGVTYEQYF. The CDR3, as DNA: TGCGCCAGCAGCGCCACTAGCGGGGTAACCTACGAGCAGTACTTC.

This chain uses TRBV12-3 or TRBV12-4 with TRBJ1-4; D call uncertain. Trimming left V 5 bases short and J 14 bases short, with 15 bases between. This CDR3 spans 12 amino acids. The CDR3 region is CASSPQQRWLFF. CDR3 in DNA: TGTGCCAGCAGTCCACAACAGAGATGGCTGTTTTTT.

In its sample, this clonotype was seen a few times. The CDR3, as DNA: TGCGCCAGCAGCTTGAAGCCAGATACGCAGTATTTT. It translates to CASSLKPDTQYF. The V call is TRBV5-1, the J call TRBJ2-3; no clear D. Trimming pared 1 base from V and 4 bases from J, leaving 4 bases between. The CDR3 has 12 residues. Germline assignment: CDR1 SGHRS and CDR2 YFSETQ.

V and J are TRBV13 and TRBJ2-3; tentatively, D is TRBD2 (5 bases). Trimming took 5 bases from V and 4 from J, leaving 13 bases between them. The CDR3 extends over 14 amino acids. CDR1 is PRHDT and CDR2 is FYEKMQ in the germline V gene (reference sequence). CDR3 bases: TGTGCCAGCAGCCCACCGGGGAGAGCAGATACGCAGTATTTT. The encoded protein is CASSPPGRADTQYF.

The chain has TRBV6-6 and TRBJ1-5, with a weak D call TRBD1 (6 bases). CDR1 MNHNY and CDR2 SVGAGI come from the germline V gene (reference sequence). The CDR3 covers 17 residues. Trimming took off 7 bases at V and 2 bases at J, with 21 bases between the two ends. This CDR3 reads CASNQGRGSVGNQPQHF. The CDR3 DNA is TGTGCCAGCAATCAGGGCAGGGGATCCGTTGGCAATCAGCCCCAGCATTTT.

The V gene is TRBV5-1, the J gene TRBJ2-1; TRBD2 aligns across 8 bases. Germline V gives CDR1 SGHRS, CDR2 YFSETQ. The CDR3 length is 17 residues. After removal of 0 bases from V and 2 bases from J, the junction contained 7 bases not matched to a gene. This CDR3 is CASSLELAGYTYNEQFF. CDR3 sequence (DNA): TGCGCCAGCAGCTTGGAGCTAGCGGGCTACACCTACAATGAGCAGTTCTTC.

This clonotype was observed once. The chain's CDR3 is CASSQAANSPLHF. Here the CDR3 DNA reads TGTGCCAGCAGCCAAGCGGCCAATTCACCCCTCCACTTT. J is TRBJ1-6 and V is TRBV3-1, with unresolved D. The V gene lost 1 base and the J gene lost 7 bases, with 5 bases spanning the gap. Germline values: CDR1 LGHDT, CDR2 YNNKEL (reference sequence). CDR3 length equals 13 residues.

The rearrangement links TRBV7-2 to TRBJ2-7, with D maybe TRBD1 (5 bases). This CDR3 is 14 amino acids long. Germline-derived CDR1 and CDR2 are SGHTA and FQGNSA. V was clipped by 5 bases and J by 2 bases, with 13 bases between them. The DNA of the CDR3 is TGTGCCAGCAGCGTAGAGACAGATACCTACGAGCAGTACTTC. Its protein is CASSVETDTYEQYF. Together with reference TRBV7-2 and TRBJ2-7, the CDR3 gives the full variable domain: GAGVSQSPSNKVTEKGKDVELRCDPISGHTALYWYRQSLGQGLEFLIYFQGNSAPDKSGLPSDRFSAERTGGSVSTLTIQRTQQEDSAVYLCASSVETDTYEQYFGPGTRLTVT.

In this sample, this clonotype turned up a few times. V gene TRBV11-3 combines with J gene TRBJ2-5, with D perhaps matching TRBD1 or TRBD2 (5 bases each). This CDR3 has 15 residues. Trimming took 5 bases from V and 11 from J, leaving 24 bases between them. CDR1 and CDR2 (germline): SGHNT, YENEEA. The CDR3 bases are TGTGCCAGCAGCCCCGGGGCCAGTTACCTACGTGAGCAGTACTTC. It encodes CASSPGASYLREQYF.

In this sample, this clonotype turned up many times. The V and J genes are TRBV24-1 and TRBJ2-5; no reliable D call. The CDR3 loop spans 14 amino acids. Trimming stripped 3 bases from V and 1 base from J, with 8 bases between. Germline CDR1 is KGHDR and CDR2 is SFDVKD. The CDR3 is CATSDADIQETQYF. The CDR3 coding sequence is TGTGCCACCAGTGATGCAGATATCCAAGAGACCCAGTACTTC.

As regards this clonotype: Given a much more abundant clone one base away, this may be a read error. The V gene is TRBV4-2, the J gene TRBJ2-5; D gene ambiguous. Matching the DNA end better, TRBJ2-7 makes the J call doubtful. Germline-derived CDR1 and CDR2 are LGHNA and YNFKEQ. The CDR3 extends over 13 amino acids. The CDR3 region has the DNA TGTGCCAGCAGCCAAGGGGTGGTCTACGAGCAGTACTTC. It codes for CASSQGVVYEQYF.

This rearrangement joins TRBV7-2 to TRBJ2-7; the D gene is possibly TRBD2 (6 bases). The CDR3 has 14 residues. Trimming pared 2 bases from V and 3 bases from J, leaving 11 bases between. CDR1 SGHTA and CDR2 FQGNSA come from the germline V gene. The CDR3 bases are TGTGCCAGCAGCTTAACGCGGGGAAGCTACGAGCAGTACTTC. Translating it yields CASSLTRGSYEQYF. The full variable domain, in which reference TRBV7-2 and TRBJ2-7 provide the parts outside the CDR3, is GAGVSQSPSNKVTEKGKDVELRCDPISGHTALYWYRQSLGQGLEFLIYFQGNSAPDKSGLPSDRFSAERTGGSVSTLTIQRTQQEDSAVYLCASSLTRGSYEQYFGPGTRLTVT.

The rearrangement uses TRBV12-3 or TRBV12-4 and TRBJ2-7, with 7 bases identical to TRBD1. The CDR3 consists of 13 residues. Trimming at V came to 6 bases and at J to 7 bases, leaving 9 bases not matched to a gene. The DNA of the CDR3 is TGTGCCAGCAGCAGGGACAGACACAATGAGCAGTACTTC. Translating gives CASSRDRHNEQYF.

On this clonotype itself: The CDR3 end shows no conserved phenylalanine or tryptophan, and so a read error is likely. V gene TRBV20-1 combines with J gene TRBJ2-1; 9 bases map to TRBD1. The germline V gene encodes CDR1 DFQATT and CDR2 SNEGSKA (reference sequence). This CDR3 region has 13 residues. The junction had 6 bases not matched to a gene; V was cut back by 3 bases and J by 9 bases. The CDR3 DNA reads as TGCAGTGCTAGGAACAGGGGGCGGCCTGAGCAGTTCGTC. It specifies CSARNRGRPEQFV.

This clonotype was seen only a few times. V gene TRBV6-6 combines with J gene TRBJ2-3, with a weak D call TRBD2 (7 bases). Between the trimmed V and J ends, which lost 2 bases and 2 bases, there was a span of 17 bases. CDR1 and CDR2 (germline): MNHNY, SVGAGI (reference sequence). The CDR3 spans 17 residues. CDR3 DNA: TGTGCCAGCAGTTACACGCGACTAGCAGGGGACACAGATACGCAGTATTTT. It yields the protein CASSYTRLAGDTDTQYF.

V and J are TRBV5-1 and TRBJ1-2; D gene ambiguous. The CDR3 has 14 residues. Trimming cost V 2 bases and J 5 bases, with 13 bases left between them. The germline V gene encodes CDR1 SGHRS and CDR2 YFSETQ. CDR3 DNA: TGCGCCAGCAGCTTCTTAACAGAGACTTATGGCTACACCTTC. Protein: CASSFLTETYGYTF.

The chain is built from TRBV15 and TRBJ2-6; tentative D call: TRBD2 (5 bases). Trimming removed 1 base at V and 0 bases at J, with 10 bases between. CDR3 length: 17 residues. The germline CDR1 and CDR2 sequences are LNHNV and YYDKDF (reference sequence). The CDR3 sequence is CATSRGVRGSGANVLTF. As DNA, the CDR3 is TGTGCCACCAGCAGAGGTGTACGGGGCTCTGGGGCCAACGTCCTGACTTTC. Drawing the rest from reference TRBV15 and TRBJ2-6, the complete variable domain is DAMVIQNPRYQVTQFGKPVTLSCSQTLNHNVMYWYQQKSSQAPKLLFHYYDKDFNNEADTPDNFQSRRPNTSFCFLDIRSPGLGDTAMYLCATSRGVRGSGANVLTFGAGSRLTVL.